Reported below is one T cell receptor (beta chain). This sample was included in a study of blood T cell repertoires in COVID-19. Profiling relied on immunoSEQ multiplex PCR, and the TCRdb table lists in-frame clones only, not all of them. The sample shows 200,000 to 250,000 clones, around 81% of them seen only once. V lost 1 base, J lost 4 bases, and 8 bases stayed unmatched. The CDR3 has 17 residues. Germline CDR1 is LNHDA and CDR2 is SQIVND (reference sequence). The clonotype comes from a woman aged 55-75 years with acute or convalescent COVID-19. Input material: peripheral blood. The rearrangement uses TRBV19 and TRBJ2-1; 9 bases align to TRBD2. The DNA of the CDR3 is TGTGCCAGTAGTATAGGCGCGGGAGGGGCCGGATACAATGAGCAGTTCTTC. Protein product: CASSIGAGGAGYNEQFF.